This entry concerns a single TCR beta chain. As processed by the authors: Reference gene primer amplification gave estimated nucleated cell counts. Profiling relied on immunoSEQ multiplex PCR, and the TCRdb table lists in-frame clones only, not all of them. The DNA gave D and trimming, while V, J and clone size come from that table. Altogether around 80,000 clones are present, over 75% being singletons, with the ten largest covering 10% to 15%. This CDR3 has 14 residues. Trimming pared 2 bases from V and 2 bases from J, leaving 10 bases between. Germline assignment: CDR1 SGHRS and CDR2 YFSETQ. The data derive from a study of blood T cell repertoires in COVID-19. Study-level background: Both acute and convalescent COVID-19 samples were obtained from the United States, Italy and Spain. T cells, B-cell-depleted T cells, or PBMCs provided the cDNA or gDNA that served as material.

The sample taken for sequencing was peripheral blood. V gene TRBV5-1 combines with J gene TRBJ2-5; TRBD1 might be the D (5 bases). The source is a man at least 80 years old with acute or convalescent COVID-19. This CDR3 reads CASSLQVSQETQYF. The CDR3, as DNA: TGCGCCAGCAGCTTACAGGTGTCGCAAGAGACCCAGTACTTC.